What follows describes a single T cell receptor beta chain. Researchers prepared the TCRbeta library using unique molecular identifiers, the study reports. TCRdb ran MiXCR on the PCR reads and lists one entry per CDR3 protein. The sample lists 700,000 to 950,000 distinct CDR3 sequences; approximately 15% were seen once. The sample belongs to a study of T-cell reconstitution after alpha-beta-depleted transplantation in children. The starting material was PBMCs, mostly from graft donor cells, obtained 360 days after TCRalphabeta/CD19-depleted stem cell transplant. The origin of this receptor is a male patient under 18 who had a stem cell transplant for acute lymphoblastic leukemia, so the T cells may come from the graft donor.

In DNA form, the CDR3 reads TGCAGCGTTGTACGTAGGGCCACAGATACGCAGTATTTT. It translates to CSVVRRATDTQYF. The chain links TRBV29-1 to TRBJ2-3, with D uncertain. CDR3 size: 13 residues. The V gene's germline CDR1 is SQVTM and CDR2 ANQGSEA. Trimming took off 4 bases at V and 2 bases at J, with 10 bases between the two ends.